The rows below give T cell receptor beta chains drawn from one sample of a study of blood T cell repertoires in COVID-19. Profiled with immunoSEQ multiplex PCR; TCRdb holds only in-frame clones, not every one. Of about 70,000 clones listed, roughly 86% are singletons. Material: peripheral blood. These receptors originate from a man in his sixties or seventies with active COVID-19. CDR3s leave out the opening cysteine and the closing phenylalanine or tryptophan. Each record gives: V gene, CDR3 protein.

v_gene: TRBV5-1
CDR3aa: ASGAVAGVETQY

v_gene: TRBV5-1
CDR3aa: ASSPKLGRWGQGPENIQY

v_gene: TRBV19
CDR3aa: ASSIGDGGQY

v_gene: TRBV30
CDR3aa: AWSQGGDGYGYT

v_gene: TRBV9
CDR3aa: ASSVDGRGPAEAF

v_gene: TRBV6-1
CDR3aa: ASSEAAWGLAGGGYEQY

v_gene: TRBV25-1
CDR3aa: ASSEPGGWEETQY

v_gene: TRBV7-3
CDR3aa: ASSPGGGPWVTQY

v_gene: TRBV19
CDR3aa: ASSIPLRGGYT

v_gene: TRBV29-1
CDR3aa: SVPPGSYNEQF

v_gene: TRBV10-2
CDR3aa: AHASGTDTQY

v_gene: TRBV24-1
CDR3aa: ATRWQCYEQY

v_gene: TRBV19
CDR3aa: ASSTGQGWGYT

v_gene: TRBV7-9
CDR3aa: ASSPIGGTGNEQF

v_gene: TRBV18
CDR3aa: ASSRFSPGQGHGELF

v_gene: TRBV19
CDR3aa: ASSTQGFSNQPQH

v_gene: TRBV4-3
CDR3aa: ASASTGQNYGYT

v_gene: TRBV19
CDR3aa: ASSIRSSGSPDTQY

v_gene: TRBV6-5
CDR3aa: ASSNRAPYEQY

v_gene: TRBV27
CDR3aa: ASSPRDSISYEQY

v_gene: TRBV5-1
CDR3aa: ASSPEDRANTGELF

v_gene: TRBV30
CDR3aa: AWTSHGTGGDRPEAF

v_gene: TRBV4-1
CDR3aa: ASSRGLVGSTDTQY

v_gene: TRBV4-3
CDR3aa: ASSRERESRSYEQY

v_gene: TRBV5-4
CDR3aa: ASLGASGHNEQF

v_gene: TRBV6-6
CDR3aa: ASSPGGYEQY